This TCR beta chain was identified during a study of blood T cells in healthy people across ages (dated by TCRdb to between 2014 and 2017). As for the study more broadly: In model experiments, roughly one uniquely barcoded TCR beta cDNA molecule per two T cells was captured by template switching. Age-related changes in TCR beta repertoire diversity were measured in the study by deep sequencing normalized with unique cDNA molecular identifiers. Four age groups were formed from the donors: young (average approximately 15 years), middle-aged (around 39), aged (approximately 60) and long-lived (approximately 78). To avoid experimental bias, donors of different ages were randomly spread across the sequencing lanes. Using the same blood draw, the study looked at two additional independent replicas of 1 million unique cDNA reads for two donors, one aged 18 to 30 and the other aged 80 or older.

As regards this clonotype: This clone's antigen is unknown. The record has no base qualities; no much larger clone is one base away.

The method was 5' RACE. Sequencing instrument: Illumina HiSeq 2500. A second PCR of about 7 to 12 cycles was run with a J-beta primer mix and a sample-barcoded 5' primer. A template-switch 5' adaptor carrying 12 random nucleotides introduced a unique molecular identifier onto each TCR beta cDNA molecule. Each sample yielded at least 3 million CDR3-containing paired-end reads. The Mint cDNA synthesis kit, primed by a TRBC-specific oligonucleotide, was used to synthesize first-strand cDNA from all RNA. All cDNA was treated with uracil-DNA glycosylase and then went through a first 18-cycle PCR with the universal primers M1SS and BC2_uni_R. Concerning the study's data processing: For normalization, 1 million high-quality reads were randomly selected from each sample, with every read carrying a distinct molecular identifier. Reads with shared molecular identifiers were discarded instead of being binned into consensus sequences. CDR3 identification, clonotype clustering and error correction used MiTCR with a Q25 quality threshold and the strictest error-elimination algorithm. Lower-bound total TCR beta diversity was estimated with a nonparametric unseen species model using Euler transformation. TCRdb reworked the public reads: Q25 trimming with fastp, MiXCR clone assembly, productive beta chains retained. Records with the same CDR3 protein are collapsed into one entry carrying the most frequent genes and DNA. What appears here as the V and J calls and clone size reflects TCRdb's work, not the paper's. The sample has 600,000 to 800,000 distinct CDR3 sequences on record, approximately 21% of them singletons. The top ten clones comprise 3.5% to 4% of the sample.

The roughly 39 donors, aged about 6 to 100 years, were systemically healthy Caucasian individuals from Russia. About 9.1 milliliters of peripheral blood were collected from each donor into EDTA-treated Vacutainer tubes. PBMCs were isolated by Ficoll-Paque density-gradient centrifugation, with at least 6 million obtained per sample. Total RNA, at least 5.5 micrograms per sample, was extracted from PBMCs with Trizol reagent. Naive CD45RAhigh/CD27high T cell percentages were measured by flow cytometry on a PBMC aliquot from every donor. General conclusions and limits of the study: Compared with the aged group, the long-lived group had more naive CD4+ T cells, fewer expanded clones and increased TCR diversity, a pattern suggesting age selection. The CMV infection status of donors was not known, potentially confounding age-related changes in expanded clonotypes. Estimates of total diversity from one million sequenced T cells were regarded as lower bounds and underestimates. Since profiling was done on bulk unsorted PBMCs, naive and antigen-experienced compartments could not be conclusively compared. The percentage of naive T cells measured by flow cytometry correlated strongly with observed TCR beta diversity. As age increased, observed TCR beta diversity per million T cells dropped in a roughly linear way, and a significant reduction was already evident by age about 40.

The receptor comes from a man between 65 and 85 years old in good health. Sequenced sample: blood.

The CDR3: CAISADRGVSEKLFF. The DNA sequence follows: TGTGCCATCAGTGCCGACAGGGGCGTTTCTGAAAAACTGTTTTTT. This chain joins TRBV10-3 to TRBJ1-4; 8 bases in the middle match TRBD1. Reading the germline V gene gives CDR1 ENHRY and CDR2 SYGVKD. Clipping removes 4 bases from V and 7 bases from J, with 8 as the unmatched junction base count. Its CDR3 holds 15 amino acids, cysteine through phenylalanine. Only the CDR3 region is kept as DNA, spanning 45 bases read in frame from base 1.